These 27 T cell receptor beta chains came from one sample sequenced in a study of shared clonotypes between healthy human individuals (dated by TCRdb to the early 2020s). Libraries came from the immunoSEQ multiplex PCR assay. The clones in this table, taken by TCRdb from immuneACCESS, are in-frame only. Not every clone is retained; where verified, under half of the shortfall comes from an unresolved V gene, and the cause of the rest is unknown. Across this sample there are some 2,000,000 clones, with over 85% seen only once. The biggest ten clones account for 0.1% to 0.15% of the sample. The sequencing sample was made of naive CD4+ T cells sorted from blood. The sample's cell subset or site, from its label and the paper: CD45RA+ positively selected. These TCRs come from a man younger than 35 in good health.

V is TRBV30 and J is TRBJ2-5; 7 positions match TRBD1. Unmatched junction bases numbered 13, after V lost 4 bases and J lost 2 bases. The CDR3 is 16 amino acids. The germline CDR1 and CDR2 sequences are GTSNPN and SVGIG (reference sequence). The chain's CDR3 is CAWTLRYWDSQETQYF. For the CDR3, the DNA is TGTGCCTGGACCCTACGTTATTGGGACAGTCAAGAGACCCAGTACTTC. Full variable domain (rest looked up from reference TRBV30 and TRBJ2-5): SQTIHQWPATLVQPVGSPLSLECTVEGTSNPNLYWYRQAAGRGLQLLFYSVGIGQISSEVPQNLSASRPQDRQFILSSKKLLLSDSGFYLCAWTLRYWDSQETQYFGPGTRLLVL.

V and J are TRBV5-4 and TRBJ1-4, with D uncertain. The V end was cut by 5 bases, the J end by 15 bases, with 14 bases between. Looked up from germline, CDR1 is SGHNT and CDR2 is YYREEE (reference sequence). The CDR3 extends over 11 amino acids. The CDR3 DNA sequence: TGTGCCAGCAGAAGAGCGATTTTGGTGTTTTTT. Its translation is CASRRAILVFF.

V and J are TRBV27 and TRBJ1-6; D is uncertain. Trimming removed 4 bases from V and 9 bases from J, with 10 bases in between. The CDR3 is 13 residues long. Germline V gene data show CDR1 as MNHEY and CDR2 as SMNVEV (reference sequence). CDR3 residues: CASSYRGGSPLHF. In DNA form, the CDR3 reads TGTGCCAGCAGTTACCGGGGAGGTTCACCCCTCCACTTT.

J is TRBJ1-2 and V is TRBV6-5; D uncertain. The CDR3 sequence is 14 residues long. Looked up from germline, CDR1 is MNHEY and CDR2 is SVGAGI. V was clipped by 6 bases and J by 8 bases, with 19 bases between them. In nucleotides, the CDR3 is TGTGCCAGCAGACCCGGCCTAGGGAGGTACGGCTACACCTTC. Protein product: CASRPGLGRYGYTF.

V gene TRBV20-1 combines with J gene TRBJ2-5, with D tentatively TRBD2 (5 bases). The CDR3 contains 11 residues. Germline V CDR1 and CDR2: DFQATT, SNEGSKA (reference sequence). V dropped 5 bases and J dropped 7 bases, with 11 bases sitting between them. CDR3 in DNA: TGCAGTGCTTCTCCCGAGGGGACCCAGTACTTC. It translates to CSASPEGTQYF.

The chain couples TRBV2 to TRBJ1-3, with TRBD1 matching 8 bases. J was trimmed by 4 bases and V by 6 bases; bases with no gene match: 11. Germline V gene sequence: CDR1 SNHLY, CDR2 FYNNEI. The CDR3 loop spans 16 amino acids. CDR3 sequence reads: CASSKNPGGPGNTIYF. CDR3 in DNA: TGTGCCAGCAGCAAAAACCCAGGGGGCCCGGGAAACACCATATATTTT. Based on the CDR3 plus reference TRBV2 and TRBJ1-3, the full variable domain is EPEVTQTPSHQVTQMGQEVILRCVPISNHLYFYWYRQILGQKVEFLVSFYNNEISEKSEIFDDQFSVERPDGSNFTLKIRSTKLEDSAMYFCASSKNPGGPGNTIYFGEGSWLTVV.

This chain uses TRBV6-5 with TRBJ2-7; TRBD2 matches at 10 bases. CDR3 length: 15 residues. Germline CDR1 reads MNHEY; CDR2 reads SVGAGI. With 5 bases clipped from V and 1 base from J, the junction kept 5 bases outside the gene matches. This CDR3 reads CASSPGLATSYEQYF. Here the CDR3 DNA reads TGTGCCAGCAGTCCGGGACTAGCGACTTCCTACGAGCAGTACTTC.

V is TRBV6-5 and J is TRBJ2-2; perhaps TRBD2 as D (6 bases). CDR1 is MNHEY and CDR2 is SVGAGI in the germline V gene. The CDR3 runs 15 residues. V lost 6 bases and J 2 bases, leaving 13 bases between the germline ends. DNA of the CDR3: TGTGCCAGCAGAGCCGGGACTTATAACACCGGGGAGCTGTTTTTT. Protein product: CASRAGTYNTGELFF.

The chain couples TRBV6-5 to TRBJ1-1, with D uncertain. CDR1 and CDR2 (germline): MNHEY, SVGAGI. The CDR3 contains 13 residues. V was clipped by 10 bases and J by 0 bases, with 12 bases between them. The CDR3 DNA reads TGTGCCAATTTAGGGATATTGAACACTGAAGCTTTCTTT. Residues: CANLGILNTEAFF.

This chain links TRBV5-1 with TRBJ1-2; a weak D match, TRBD1 (5 bases). Between the trimmed V and J ends, which lost 5 bases and 2 bases, there was a span of 13 bases. CDR1 and CDR2 from the germline V gene are SGHRS and YFSETQ. The CDR3 covers 14 residues. The CDR3: CASSRAGTNYGYTF. DNA for the CDR3: TGCGCCAGCAGTAGGGCAGGGACGAACTATGGCTACACCTTC.

This chain links TRBV7-6 with TRBJ2-2, with no clear D. CDR1 is SGHVS and CDR2 is FNYEAQ in the germline V gene. Trimming stripped 0 bases from V and 2 bases from J, with 7 bases between. This CDR3 is built from 15 residues. The CDR3 sequence is CASSLAESNTGELFF. The CDR3 DNA is TGTGCCAGCAGCTTAGCGGAGTCTAACACCGGGGAGCTGTTTTTT.

J is TRBJ1-1 and V is TRBV30, with TRBD1 as a possible D gene (5 bases). CDR1 is GTSNPN, CDR2 SVGIG, per germline (reference sequence). The CDR3 runs 14 residues. The germline V and J ends were trimmed by 0 bases and 4 bases, with 12 bases remaining between them. CDR3 residues: CAWSVRRAVTEAFF. CDR3 DNA sequence: TGTGCCTGGAGTGTACGCAGGGCAGTCACTGAAGCTTTCTTT.

J is TRBJ2-7 and V is TRBV20-1; D call uncertain. The length of the CDR3 is 11 residues. Trimming cost V 4 bases and J 2 bases, with 6 bases left between them. Per germline, CDR1 DFQATT and CDR2 SNEGSKA (reference sequence). The CDR3 protein is CSAKWAYEQYF. The CDR3, as DNA: TGCAGTGCTAAGTGGGCCTACGAGCAGTACTTC.

The chain has TRBV7-2 and TRBJ1-5; a weak D match, TRBD1 (5 bases). Per the germline V gene, CDR1 is SGHTA and CDR2 is FQGNSA. This CDR3 is built from 16 residues. The ends were cut back, 1 base at V and 4 bases at J, with 14 bases in the middle. The CDR3 nucleotides are TGTGCCAGCAGCTTAGGTGGAGGGACTTCAAATCAGCCCCAGCATTTT. Protein sequence: CASSLGGGTSNQPQHF.

This chain connects TRBV28 to TRBJ1-3, with unresolved D. V lost 6 bases, J lost 8 bases, and 14 bases lay in between. CDR1 and CDR2 from the germline V gene are MDHEN and SYDVKM. The CDR3 runs 13 residues. The CDR3: CASSFPQVDTIYF. CDR3 sequence (DNA): TGTGCCAGCAGCTTTCCTCAGGTCGACACCATATATTTT.

This clone was detected once. The V call is TRBV28, the J call TRBJ2-4; no clear D. Germline V gene lookup returns CDR1 MDHEN and CDR2 SYDVKM. Between the trimmed V and J ends, which lost 6 bases and 5 bases, there was a span of 17 bases. The CDR3 is made up of 15 amino acids. This CDR3 is CASSPGGSLENIQYF. As DNA, the CDR3 is TGTGCCAGCAGCCCCGGCGGTAGCCTTGAAAACATTCAGTACTTC.

The CDR3 sequence is CASSNMIRHNEQFF. CDR3 nucleotide sequence: TGTGCCAGCAGCAACATGATCAGACACAATGAGCAGTTCTTC. The V and J genes are TRBV9 and TRBJ2-1; the D is unclear. Germline CDR1 and CDR2: SGDLS and YYNGEE. CDR3 size: 14 residues. V was shortened by 4 bases and J by 5 bases, with 13 bases between the two germline ends.

This chain uses TRBV9 with TRBJ2-5; D not certain. Germline lookup yields CDR1 SGDLS and CDR2 YYNGEE. The CDR3 is 15 residues long. V gave up 0 bases and J gave up 0 bases, with 9 bases separating them. The CDR3 loop reads CASSVEPGNQETQYF. In DNA, the CDR3 is TGTGCCAGCAGCGTAGAACCAGGAAACCAAGAGACCCAGTACTTC.

The genes are TRBV28 and TRBJ1-5; no definite D call. V dropped 3 bases and J dropped 0 bases, with 15 bases sitting between them. CDR3 length: 17 amino acids. Germline values: CDR1 MDHEN, CDR2 SYDVKM. The CDR3 is CASSFRSTYYSNQPQHF. CDR3 DNA: TGTGCCAGCAGTTTCCGCAGTACCTATTATAGCAATCAGCCCCAGCATTTT.

V usage is TRBV15 and J usage is TRBJ2-1; D is undetermined. Trimming shortened V by 6 bases and J by 9 bases, and 18 bases separated the two germline ends. This CDR3 has 14 amino acids. CDR1 is LNHNV, CDR2 YYDKDF, per germline (reference sequence). CDR3 loop: CATSNDGSPLEQFF. The CDR3 nucleotides read TGTGCCACCAGTAACGACGGTTCCCCCCTTGAGCAGTTCTTC.

The J gene is TRBJ2-7, the V gene TRBV5-4, with TRBD2 identical over 13 bases. Losses at the gene ends were 4 bases for V and 1 base for J; bases not matched to a gene: 5. Germline V gene lookup returns CDR1 SGHNT and CDR2 YYREEE (reference sequence). The CDR3 runs to 16 residues. The CDR3 reads CASSQGGLAGSYEQYF. As DNA, the CDR3 is TGTGCCAGCAGCCAGGGGGGACTAGCGGGATCCTACGAGCAGTACTTC.

The chain links TRBV5-1 to TRBJ2-2; D call uncertain. The CDR3 runs 14 residues. The V end was cut by 2 bases, the J end by 0 bases, with 5 bases between. The V gene's germline CDR1 is SGHRS and CDR2 YFSETQ. The CDR3 region is CASSFTPNTGELFF. In DNA, the CDR3 is TGCGCCAGCAGCTTTACACCGAACACCGGGGAGCTGTTTTTT.

The CDR3 sequence: CASSLVGTAGFEAFF. In DNA, the CDR3 is TGTGCCAGCAGCTTGGTTGGAACAGCCGGTTTTGAAGCTTTCTTT. The V gene is TRBV7-9, the J gene TRBJ1-1; no reliable D call. The CDR3 loop spans 15 amino acids. Germline V gene data show CDR1 as SEHNR and CDR2 as FQNEAQ (reference sequence). Between the trimmed V and J ends, which lost 3 bases and 7 bases, there was a span of 18 bases.

V usage is TRBV28 and J usage is TRBJ2-3, with D uncertain. The V gene's germline CDR1 is MDHEN and CDR2 SYDVKM. V gave up 4 bases and J gave up 0 bases, with 11 bases separating them. CDR3 length: 15 amino acids. Here the CDR3 reads CASSSLGTSTDTQYF. The CDR3 region has the DNA TGTGCCAGCAGTTCCTTGGGAACTAGCACAGATACGCAGTATTTT.

The V and J genes are TRBV6-5 and TRBJ1-1; 10 nucleotides match TRBD1. In germline, CDR1 is MNHEY, CDR2 SVGAGI. This CDR3 has 13 amino acids. V was clipped by 7 bases and J by 7 bases; unmatched bases: 6. In DNA form, the CDR3 reads TGTGCCAGCATCCAGACAGGGGGCGGTGAAGCTTTCTTT. Protein sequence: CASIQTGGGEAFF.

This chain joins TRBV15 and TRBJ1-1; the D gene is possibly TRBD1 (6 bases). This CDR3 comprises 15 residues. V shed 0 bases and J shed 6 bases, with 14 bases lying between them. Germline loops: CDR1 LNHNV, CDR2 YYDKDF (reference sequence). The CDR3 loop reads CATSRDPRGGAEAFF. The CDR3 DNA follows: TGTGCCACCAGCAGAGACCCCAGAGGGGGAGCTGAAGCTTTCTTT.

CDR3 sequence reads: CASSPHRVGNTIYF. CDR3 nucleotides: TGTGCCAGCAGCCCCCACAGGGTTGGAAACACCATATATTTT. This rearrangement joins TRBV7-2 to TRBJ1-3; weak D call: TRBD1 (6 bases). The CDR3 totals 14 residues. The germline V gene encodes CDR1 SGHTA and CDR2 FQGNSA. Deletions cut 5 bases from V and 3 bases from J, with 11 bases between.